The 30 T cell receptor beta chains below come from one sample, sequenced in a study of blood T cell repertoires in COVID-19. Repertoires were generated with immunoSEQ multiplex PCR, while TCRdb's copy carries only in-frame clones and drops some. The table has 200,000 to 300,000 clones, around 80% seen once. Input material: peripheral blood. The receptors derive from a human donor in a cohort sampled during active COVID-19.

This clone was found once. This chain joins TRBV6-5 and TRBJ2-5; 11 bases match TRBD2. This CDR3 spans 15 amino acids. V shed 7 bases, J shed 2 bases, and the junction held 6 bases outside the gene matches. CDR1 is MNHEY, CDR2 SVGAGI, per germline. CDR3 in amino acids: CASKTSGAVQETQYF. In DNA form, the CDR3 reads TGTGCCAGCAAGACTAGCGGGGCGGTTCAAGAGACCCAGTACTTC.

CDR3 bases: TGCGCCAGCAGTGAGTCGGGCAGGGGAGAGTCACCCCTCCACTTT. Translating it yields CASSESGRGESPLHF. This chain connects TRBV10-2 to TRBJ1-6, with a possible D match to TRBD1 (6 bases). Germline CDR1 reads WSHSY; CDR2 reads SAAADI. Trimming took 0 bases from V and 10 from J, leaving 13 bases between them. The CDR3 consists of 15 residues.

For the CDR3, the DNA is TGCACCACCACAGGGGATAATGAAAAACTGTTTTTT. Translated, it gives CTTTGDNEKLFF. The rearrangement uses TRBV1 and TRBJ1-4; TRBD1, the table's D call, was not compared with the DNA. TRBV1 is a pseudogene locus. The CDR3 length is 12 residues.

The chain uses TRBV10-3 and TRBJ2-3; 9 bases match TRBD2. The CDR3 contains 13 residues. Trimming cost V 10 bases and J 2 bases; bases outside gene matches: 4. Germline CDR1 ENHRY, CDR2 SYGVKD. The CDR3 DNA sequence: TGTGCCACCATAGCGGGGGCCACAGATACGCAGTATTTT. Protein product: CATIAGATDTQYF.

The chain combines TRBV7-9 with TRBJ2-1, with 7 bases matching TRBD2. V was pared by 7 bases and J by 2 bases, with 11 bases of the junction left unmatched. This CDR3 has 16 residues. Germline V CDR1 and CDR2: SEHNR, FQNEAQ (reference sequence). The CDR3 DNA sequence: TGTGCCAGCACCTCGATGAGCGGGGCAGCCTACAATGAGCAGTTCTTC. Protein: CASTSMSGAAYNEQFF. Full variable domain (remainder filled in from reference TRBV7-9 and TRBJ2-1): DTGVSQNPRHKITKRGQNVTFRCDPISEHNRLYWYRQTLGQGPEFLTYFQNEAQLEKSRLLSDRFSAERPKGSFSTLEIQRTEQGDSAMYLCASTSMSGAAYNEQFFGPGTRLTVL.

The chain uses TRBV7-9 and TRBJ2-3, with TRBD2 identical over 8 bases. Germline CDR1 reads SEHNR; CDR2 reads FQNEAQ (reference sequence). V lost 5 bases, J lost 4 bases, and 11 bases stayed unmatched. The CDR3 totals 16 residues. The CDR3 DNA is TGTGCCAGCAGCCCCTCACTAGCGGAAAGCTCAGATACGCAGTATTTT. Its translation: CASSPSLAESSDTQYF.

The DNA of the CDR3 is TGTGCCAGCAGCCAAGTGTCAGGCTACTCTAGCACAGATACGCAGTATTTT. Its translation: CASSQVSGYSSTDTQYF. V gene TRBV3-1 (or the pseudogene TRBV3-2) combines with J gene TRBJ2-3, with D hard to call. The V end lost 1 base, the J end lost 0 bases, and 14 bases lay between the germline ends. Germline CDR1 is LGHDT and CDR2 is YNNKEL (reference sequence). The CDR3 covers 17 residues.

The chain has TRBV6-5 and TRBJ2-3, with 11 bases lining up with TRBD1. J was trimmed by 7 bases and V by 4 bases; bases with no gene match: 4. CDR3 length: 14 amino acids. Looked up from germline, CDR1 is MNHEY and CDR2 is SVGAGI. The chain's CDR3 is CASSSRTGGYTQYF. The CDR3 bases are TGTGCCAGCAGTTCTCGGACAGGGGGCTATACGCAGTATTTT.

The chain is built from TRBV28 and TRBJ2-2, with a weak D call TRBD2 (5 bases). CDR1 MDHEN and CDR2 SYDVKM come from the germline V gene. Trimming pared 5 bases from V and 7 bases from J, leaving 17 bases between. This CDR3 region has 15 residues. The CDR3 loop reads CASSEERGSVGELFF. CDR3 nucleotide sequence: TGTGCCAGCAGTGAGGAGCGTGGGAGTGTCGGGGAGCTGTTTTTT.

The J gene is TRBJ2-5, the V gene TRBV24-1; D perhaps matches TRBD2 (5 bases). Trimming removed 5 bases at V and 5 bases at J, with 11 bases between. Germline V CDR1 and CDR2: KGHDR, SFDVKD. The CDR3 sequence is 13 residues long. This CDR3 is CATSAWGVETQYF. CDR3 coding DNA: TGTGCCACCAGTGCGTGGGGAGTGGAGACCCAGTACTTC.

A remark on this clone: Other DNA sequences in the sample encode the same CDR3. The rearrangement uses TRBV7-2 and TRBJ1-4; no firm D call. CDR1 and CDR2 from the germline V gene are SGHTA and FQGNSA. This CDR3 has 15 amino acids. V was trimmed by 1 base and J by 2 bases, leaving 8 bases between them. The CDR3 loop is CASSLESGTNEKLFF. The CDR3 DNA is TGTGCCAGCAGCTTAGAATCAGGCACTAATGAAAAACTGTTTTTT. Full variable domain (outside the CDR3, taken from reference TRBV7-2 and TRBJ1-4): GAGVSQSPSNKVTEKGKDVELRCDPISGHTALYWYRQSLGQGLEFLIYFQGNSAPDKSGLPSDRFSAERTGGSVSTLTIQRTQQEDSAVYLCASSLESGTNEKLFFGSGTQLSVL.

V usage is TRBV5-1 and J usage is TRBJ1-4; TRBD1 is a possible D gene (5 bases). The CDR3 has 14 residues. The V end was cut by 2 bases, the J end by 5 bases, with 10 bases between. The germline gives CDR1 SGHRS, CDR2 YFSETQ. The CDR3 DNA sequence: TGCGCCAGCAGCTTTTTGGGGGGAAATGAAAAACTGTTTTTT. It is translated as CASSFLGGNEKLFF.

This clone has only one observation. This chain joins TRBV5-4 and TRBJ1-6; D perhaps matches TRBD1 (6 bases). Trimming cost V 3 bases and J 5 bases, with 12 bases left between them. The CDR3 loop spans 15 amino acids. Germline CDR1 SGHNT, CDR2 YYREEE (reference sequence). As DNA, the CDR3 is TGTGCCAGCAGCTGGGGGACACCGGATAATTCACCCCTCCACTTT. This gives the protein CASSWGTPDNSPLHF.

The chain uses TRBV5-6 and TRBJ2-7; D possibly corresponds to TRBD1 (5 bases). This CDR3 comprises 13 residues. Germline V gene lookup returns CDR1 SGHDT and CDR2 YYEEEE. V was shortened by 1 base and J by 5 bases, with 10 bases between the two germline ends. The DNA of the CDR3 is TGTGCCAGCAGCTTGATTGTAGGGGACGAGCAGTACTTC. Translation gives CASSLIVGDEQYF.

V usage is TRBV7-2 and J usage is TRBJ2-4, with D possibly TRBD2 on 5 matching bases. The CDR3 extends over 17 amino acids. Trimming pared 0 bases from V and 6 bases from J, leaving 18 bases between. Looked up from germline, CDR1 is SGHTA and CDR2 is FQGNSA. The CDR3 here is CASSLAGGLGEVNIQYF. In DNA, the CDR3 is TGTGCCAGCAGCTTAGCCGGTGGGCTGGGAGAAGTAAACATTCAGTACTTC.

This clone was counted only a few times. This sequence joins TRBV3-1 (or the pseudogene TRBV3-2) and TRBJ2-5; 8 bases line up with TRBD2. The ends lost 6 bases at V and 0 bases at J; junction bases unmatched: 9. CDR1 LGHDT and CDR2 YNNKEL come from the germline V gene (reference sequence). The CDR3 is 16 residues long. CDR3 nucleotides: TGTGCCAGCAGTCGACAAACTAGCGGTAACCAAGAGACCCAGTACTTC. It is translated as CASSRQTSGNQETQYF.

V and J are TRBV11-2 and TRBJ1-1; 7 bases are shared with TRBD1. Germline assignment: CDR1 SGHAT and CDR2 FQNNGV. This CDR3 comprises 14 residues. Trimming cost V 4 bases and J 1 base; bases outside gene matches: 3. CDR3 region: CASSSRTGNTEAFF. The CDR3 DNA reads TGTGCCAGCAGCTCGCGGACAGGGAACACTGAAGCTTTCTTT.

This chain links TRBV5-1 with TRBJ1-2, with 10 positions matching TRBD1. Losses at the gene ends were 3 bases for V and 1 base for J; bases not matched to a gene: 3. This CDR3 comprises 15 residues. Germline values: CDR1 SGHRS, CDR2 YFSETQ. The CDR3 here is CASSWGTGVNYGYTF. In DNA form, the CDR3 reads TGCGCCAGCAGCTGGGGGACAGGGGTTAACTATGGCTACACCTTC.

V usage is TRBV27 and J usage is TRBJ1-2; the D gene is possibly TRBD1 (6 bases). Germline V lookup: CDR1 MNHEY, CDR2 SMNVEV (reference sequence). The CDR3 is 15 amino acids. The V end was cut by 3 bases, the J end by 4 bases, with 15 bases between. CDR3 sequence: CASSFSNRVVYGYTF. The CDR3 DNA is TGTGCCAGCAGTTTTAGTAACAGGGTAGTCTATGGCTACACCTTC.

This chain joins TRBV28 and TRBJ1-2, with TRBD1 identical over 9 bases. The V gene's germline CDR1 is MDHEN and CDR2 SYDVKM. The CDR3 has 15 residues. J lost 1 base, V lost 7 bases, and 7 bases had no gene match. CDR3 sequence: CASTSQGAFNYGYTF. The CDR3 coding sequence is TGTGCCAGCACCTCACAGGGGGCGTTTAACTATGGCTACACCTTC.

This rearrangement joins TRBV19 to TRBJ1-6; TRBD1 matches 9 bases. The germline V gene has CDR1 LNHDA and CDR2 SQIVND (reference sequence). The CDR3 is made up of 15 amino acids. Germline trimming cut 5 bases from V and 10 bases from J; bases unmatched to any gene: 9. The CDR3 DNA follows: TGTGCCAGTAGTGAAACAGGGGGCGCATGGTCACCCCTCCACTTT. This sequence encodes CASSETGGAWSPLHF. The entire variable domain, with the rest obtained from reference TRBV19 and TRBJ1-6, is as follows: DGGITQSPKYLFRKEGQNVTLSCEQNLNHDAMYWYRQDPGQGLRLIYYSQIVNDFQKGDIAEGYSVSREKKESFPLTVTSAQKNPTAFYLCASSETGGAWSPLHFGNGTRLTVT.

The chain has TRBV25-1 and TRBJ2-7; the match to TRBD2 covers 7 bases. In germline, CDR1 is MGHDK, CDR2 SYGVNS. This CDR3 region has 14 residues. The V gene end was trimmed by 7 bases and the J gene end by 7 bases; junction bases not matched to a gene: 13. The chain's CDR3 is CASMGFTGGGEQYF. CDR3 sequence (DNA): TGTGCCAGCATGGGTTTTACGGGAGGCGGGGAGCAGTACTTC.

The chain is built from TRBV12-3 or TRBV12-4 and TRBJ2-3; TRBD1 matches at 7 bases. V lost 2 bases, J lost 13 bases, and 3 bases stayed unmatched. The length of the CDR3 is 11 residues. Here the CDR3 DNA reads TGTGCCAGCAGTTTACGTGACAGGGAGTATTTT. Translation gives CASSLRDREYF.

This clone showed up just a few times. The chain carries TRBV4-1 and TRBJ1-5, with D unclear. CDR3 size: 16 residues. CDR1 is MGHRA and CDR2 is YSYEKL in the germline V gene. V shed 0 bases and J shed 1 base, with 10 bases lying between them. The CDR3 is CASSQDTSGSNQPQHF. Written as DNA, the CDR3 is TGCGCCAGCAGCCAAGATACGTCGGGGAGCAATCAGCCCCAGCATTTT.

To note about this clone: Additional DNA sequences in this sample encode the identical CDR3. This chain uses TRBV11-2 with TRBJ2-7, with a possible D match to TRBD1 (5 bases). CDR3 size: 13 residues. The V gene lost 0 bases and the J gene lost 3 bases, with 6 bases spanning the gap. Per the germline V gene, CDR1 is SGHAT and CDR2 is FQNNGV. CDR3 nucleotides: TGTGCCAGCAGCTTAGACAGGGACTACGAGCAGTACTTC. This gives the protein CASSLDRDYEQYF.

To note about this clone: Other DNA sequences in the sample encode the same CDR3. V gene TRBV4-1 combines with J gene TRBJ2-3; TRBD2 aligns across 14 bases. The CDR3 covers 16 residues. Germline CDR1 reads MGHRA; CDR2 reads YSYEKL. The trim removed 1 base at V and 5 bases at J, leaving 2 bases unmatched. The DNA for the CDR3 is TGCGCCAGCAGCCAAGGACTAGCGGGGGGGCTAGATACGCAGTATTTT. Protein: CASSQGLAGGLDTQYF.

The chain joins TRBV24-1 to TRBJ2-7; 8 positions match TRBD2. The trim removed 6 bases at V and 4 bases at J, leaving 1 base unmatched. This CDR3 contains 12 residues. CDR1 is KGHDR, CDR2 SFDVKD, per germline. Written as DNA, the CDR3 is TGTGCCACCAGTTTAGCGGGGTACGAGCAGTACTTC. It codes for CATSLAGYEQYF.

This chain joins TRBV3-1 (or the pseudogene TRBV3-2) and TRBJ1-4; D might be TRBD1 (5 bases). The germline gives CDR1 LGHDT, CDR2 YNNKEL (reference sequence). Trimming left V 1 base short and J 4 bases short, with 7 bases between. The CDR3 has 14 amino acids. The CDR3, as DNA: TGTGCCAGCAGCCAAGCGGGGGTTAATGAAAAACTGTTTTTT. Translating gives CASSQAGVNEKLFF.

This rearrangement joins TRBV19 to TRBJ2-5; TRBD1 might be the D (6 bases). From germline, CDR1 is LNHDA and CDR2 SQIVND (reference sequence). This CDR3 comprises 16 residues. The V end lost 3 bases, the J end lost 5 bases, and 19 bases lay between the germline ends. The CDR3 here is CASSMGQGFSRETQYF. CDR3 bases: TGTGCCAGTAGTATGGGTCAGGGGTTTTCCAGGGAGACCCAGTACTTC.

The chain recombines TRBV19 with TRBJ1-1; D is possibly TRBD1 (6 bases). The germline V gene encodes CDR1 LNHDA and CDR2 SQIVND (reference sequence). With 6 bases removed from V and 5 bases from J, the gap between germline ends came to 7 bases. The CDR3 has 11 amino acids. The DNA for the CDR3 is TGTGCCAGTAGGGACAGAACTGAAGCTTTCTTT. It is translated as CASRDRTEAFF.